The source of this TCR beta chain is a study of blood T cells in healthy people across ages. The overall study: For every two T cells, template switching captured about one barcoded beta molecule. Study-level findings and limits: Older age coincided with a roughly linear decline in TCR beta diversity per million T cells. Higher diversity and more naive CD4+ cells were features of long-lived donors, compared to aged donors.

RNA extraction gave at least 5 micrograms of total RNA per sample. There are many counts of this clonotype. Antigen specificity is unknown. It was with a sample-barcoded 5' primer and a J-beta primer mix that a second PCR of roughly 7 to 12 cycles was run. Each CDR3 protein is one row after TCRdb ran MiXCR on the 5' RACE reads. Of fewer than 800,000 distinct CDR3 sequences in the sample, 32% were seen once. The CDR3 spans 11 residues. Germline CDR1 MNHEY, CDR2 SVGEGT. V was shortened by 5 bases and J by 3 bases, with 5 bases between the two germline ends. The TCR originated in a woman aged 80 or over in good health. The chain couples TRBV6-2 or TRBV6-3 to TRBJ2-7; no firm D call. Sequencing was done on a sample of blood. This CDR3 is CASSALYEQYF. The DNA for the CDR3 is TGTGCCAGCAGTGCCCTCTACGAGCAGTACTTC.